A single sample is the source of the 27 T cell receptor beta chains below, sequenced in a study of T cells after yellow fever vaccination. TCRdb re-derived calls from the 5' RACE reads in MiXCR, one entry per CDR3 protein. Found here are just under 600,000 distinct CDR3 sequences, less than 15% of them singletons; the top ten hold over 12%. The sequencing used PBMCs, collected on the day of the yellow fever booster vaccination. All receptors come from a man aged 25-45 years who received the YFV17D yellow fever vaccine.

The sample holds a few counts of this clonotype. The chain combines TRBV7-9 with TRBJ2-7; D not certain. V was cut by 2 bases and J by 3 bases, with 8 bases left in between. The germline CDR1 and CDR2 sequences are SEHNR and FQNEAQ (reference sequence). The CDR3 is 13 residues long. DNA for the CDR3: TGTGCCAGCAGCTTAAGGGAAATCTACGAGCAGTACTTC. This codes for CASSLREIYEQYF.

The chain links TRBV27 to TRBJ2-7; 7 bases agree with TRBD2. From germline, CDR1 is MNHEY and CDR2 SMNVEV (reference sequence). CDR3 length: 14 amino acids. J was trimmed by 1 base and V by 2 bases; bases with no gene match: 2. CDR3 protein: CASSLTSDSYEQYF. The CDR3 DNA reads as TGTGCCAGCAGTTTAACTAGCGATTCCTACGAGCAGTACTTC.

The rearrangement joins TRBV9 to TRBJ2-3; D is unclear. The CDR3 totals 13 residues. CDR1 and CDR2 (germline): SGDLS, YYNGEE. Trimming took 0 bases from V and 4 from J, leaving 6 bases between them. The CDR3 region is CASSVGLSDTQYF. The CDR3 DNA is TGTGCCAGCAGCGTAGGACTTTCAGATACGCAGTATTTT. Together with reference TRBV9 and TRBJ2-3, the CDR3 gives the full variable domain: DSGVTQTPKHLITATGQRVTLRCSPRSGDLSVYWYQQSLDQGLQFLIQYYNGEERAKGNILERFSAQQFPDLHSELNLSSLELGDSALYFCASSVGLSDTQYFGPGTRLTVL.

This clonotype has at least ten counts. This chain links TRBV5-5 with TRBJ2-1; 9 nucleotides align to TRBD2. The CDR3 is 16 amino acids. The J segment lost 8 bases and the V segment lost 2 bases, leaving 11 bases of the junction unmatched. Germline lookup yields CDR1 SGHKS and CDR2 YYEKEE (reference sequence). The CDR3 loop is CASSFPPSGDPYEQFF. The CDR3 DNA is TGTGCCAGCAGCTTCCCCCCTAGCGGGGACCCCTATGAGCAGTTCTTC.

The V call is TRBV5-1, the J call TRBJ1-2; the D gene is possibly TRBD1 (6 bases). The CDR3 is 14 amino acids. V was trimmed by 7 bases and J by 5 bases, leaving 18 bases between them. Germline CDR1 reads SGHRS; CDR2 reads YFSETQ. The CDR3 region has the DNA TGCGCCAGCTCTGGGGGGCTAGAGAGATATGGCTACACCTTC. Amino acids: CASSGGLERYGYTF.

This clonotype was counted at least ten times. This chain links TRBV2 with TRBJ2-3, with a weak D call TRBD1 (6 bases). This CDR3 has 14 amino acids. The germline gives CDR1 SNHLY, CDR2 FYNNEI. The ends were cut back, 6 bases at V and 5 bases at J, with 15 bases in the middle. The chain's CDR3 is CASSLWTAGDTQYF. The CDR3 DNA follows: TGTGCCAGCAGCCTGTGGACAGCAGGAGATACGCAGTATTTT.

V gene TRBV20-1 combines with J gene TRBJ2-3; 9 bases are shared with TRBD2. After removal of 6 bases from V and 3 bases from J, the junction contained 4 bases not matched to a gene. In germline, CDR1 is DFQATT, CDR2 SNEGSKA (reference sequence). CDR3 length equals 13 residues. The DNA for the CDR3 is TGCAGTGCAAGGACTAGCGTAACAGATACGCAGTATTTT. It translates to CSARTSVTDTQYF.

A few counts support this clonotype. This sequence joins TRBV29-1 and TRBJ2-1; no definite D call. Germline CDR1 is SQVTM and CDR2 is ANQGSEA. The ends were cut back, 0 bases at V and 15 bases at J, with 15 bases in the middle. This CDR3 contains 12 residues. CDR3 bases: TGCAGCGTTGAAGATGATGAACGATGGCGGTTCTTC. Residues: CSVEDDERWRFF.

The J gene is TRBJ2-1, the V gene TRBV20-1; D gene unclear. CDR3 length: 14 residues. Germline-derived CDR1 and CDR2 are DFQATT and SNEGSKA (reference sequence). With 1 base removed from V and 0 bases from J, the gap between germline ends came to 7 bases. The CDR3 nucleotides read TGCAGTGCTAGAGTCTTGAGCTCCTACAATGAGCAGTTCTTC. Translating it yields CSARVLSSYNEQFF.

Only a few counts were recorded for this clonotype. CDR3 sequence: CASSWDRYTDTQYF. In DNA, the CDR3 is TGTGCCAGCAGCTGGGACAGATACACAGATACGCAGTATTTT. The chain couples TRBV27 to TRBJ2-3, with 7 bases that match TRBD1. The germline V gene encodes CDR1 MNHEY and CDR2 SMNVEV (reference sequence). V gave up 6 bases and J gave up 2 bases; unmatched junction bases: 5. The CDR3 is 14 residues long.

The CDR3 sequence is CASSSRLAGPSYNEQFF. The CDR3 DNA reads as TGTGCCAGCAGCAGCAGACTAGCGGGACCTTCCTACAATGAGCAGTTCTTC. The gene calls are TRBV7-3 and TRBJ2-1; 11 nucleotides agree with TRBD2. The V and J ends lost 5 bases and 1 base, in that order; junction bases with no gene match: 7. The CDR3 totals 17 residues. Germline CDR1 SGHTA, CDR2 FQGTGA.

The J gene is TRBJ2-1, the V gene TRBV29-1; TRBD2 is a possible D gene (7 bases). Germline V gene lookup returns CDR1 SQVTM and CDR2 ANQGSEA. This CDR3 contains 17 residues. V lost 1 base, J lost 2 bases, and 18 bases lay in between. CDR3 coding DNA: TGCAGCGTTGAAGGCGCCATCGGGGGGCAAGCCTACAATGAGCAGTTCTTC. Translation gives CSVEGAIGGQAYNEQFF.

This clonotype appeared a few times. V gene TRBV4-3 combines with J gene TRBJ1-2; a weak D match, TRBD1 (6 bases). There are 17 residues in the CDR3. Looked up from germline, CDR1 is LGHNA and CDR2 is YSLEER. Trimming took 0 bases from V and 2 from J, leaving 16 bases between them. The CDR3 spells CASSQDLPLTGNYGYTF. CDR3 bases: TGCGCCAGCAGCCAAGATCTCCCACTAACAGGGAACTATGGCTACACCTTC.

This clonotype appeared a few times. The CDR3 reads CASSSNRGIGNTIYF. CDR3 in DNA: TGTGCCAGCAGCTCAAACAGGGGTATCGGAAACACCATATATTTT. J is TRBJ1-3 and V is TRBV11-2; 7 positions match TRBD1. This CDR3 is built from 15 residues. CDR1 is SGHAT and CDR2 is FQNNGV in the germline V gene. Trimming cost V 4 bases and J 4 bases; bases outside gene matches: 7.

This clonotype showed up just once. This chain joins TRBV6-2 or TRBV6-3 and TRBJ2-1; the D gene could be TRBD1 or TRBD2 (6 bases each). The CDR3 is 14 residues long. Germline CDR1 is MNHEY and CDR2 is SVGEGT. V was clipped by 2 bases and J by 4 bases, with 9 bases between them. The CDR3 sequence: CASSYGGRYNEQFF. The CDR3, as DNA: TGTGCCAGCAGTTACGGGGGGCGGTACAATGAGCAGTTCTTC.

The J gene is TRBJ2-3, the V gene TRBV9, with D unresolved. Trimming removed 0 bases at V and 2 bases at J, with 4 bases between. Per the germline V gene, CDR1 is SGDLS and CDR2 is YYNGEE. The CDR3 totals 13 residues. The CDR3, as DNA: TGTGCCAGCAGCGTAGACATCACAGATACGCAGTATTTT. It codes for CASSVDITDTQYF.

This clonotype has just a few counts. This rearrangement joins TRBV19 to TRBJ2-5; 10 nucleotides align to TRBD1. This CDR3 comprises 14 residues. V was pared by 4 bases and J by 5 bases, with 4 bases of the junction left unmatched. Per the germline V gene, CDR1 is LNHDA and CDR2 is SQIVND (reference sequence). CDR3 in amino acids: CASSTLDRGETQYF. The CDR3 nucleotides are TGTGCCAGTAGTACCCTGGACAGGGGGGAGACCCAGTACTTC.

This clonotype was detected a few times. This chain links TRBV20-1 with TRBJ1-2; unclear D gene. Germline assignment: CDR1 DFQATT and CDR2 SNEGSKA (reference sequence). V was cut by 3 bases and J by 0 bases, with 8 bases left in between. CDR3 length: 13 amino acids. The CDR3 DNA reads TGCAGTGCTAGGGGGTTTGCTAACTATGGCTACACCTTC. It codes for CSARGFANYGYTF.

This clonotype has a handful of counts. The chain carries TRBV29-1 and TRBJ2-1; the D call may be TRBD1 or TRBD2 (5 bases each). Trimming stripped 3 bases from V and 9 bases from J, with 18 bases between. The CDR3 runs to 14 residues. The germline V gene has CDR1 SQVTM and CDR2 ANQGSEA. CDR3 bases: TGCAGCGTTGAGGGAGTAATATCGACAGCTGAGCAGTTCTTC. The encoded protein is CSVEGVISTAEQFF.

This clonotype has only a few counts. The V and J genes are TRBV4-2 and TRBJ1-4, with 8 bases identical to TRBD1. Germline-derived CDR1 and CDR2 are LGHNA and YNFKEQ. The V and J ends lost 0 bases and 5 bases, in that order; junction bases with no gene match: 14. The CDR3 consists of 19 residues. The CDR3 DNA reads TGTGCCAGCAGCCAAGATTTGGGTACTGACAGGGGTTCGAATGAAAAACTGTTTTTT. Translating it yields CASSQDLGTDRGSNEKLFF.

The CDR3 region is CASSQLSPGEQYF. For the CDR3, the DNA is TGTGCCAGCAGCCAATTAAGCCCGGGCGAGCAGTACTTC. The chain links TRBV16 to TRBJ2-7; no reliable D call. The germline V and J ends were trimmed by 1 base and 6 bases, with 10 bases remaining between them. CDR1 and CDR2 from the germline V gene are KGHSY and FQNENV. This CDR3 is built from 13 residues. Filled out from reference TRBV16 and TRBJ2-7, the complete variable domain reads GEEVAQTPKHLVRGEGQKAKLYCAPIKGHSYVFWYQQVLKNEFKFLISFQNENVFDETGMPKERFSAKCLPNSPCSLEIQATKLEDSAVYFCASSQLSPGEQYFGPGTRLTVT.

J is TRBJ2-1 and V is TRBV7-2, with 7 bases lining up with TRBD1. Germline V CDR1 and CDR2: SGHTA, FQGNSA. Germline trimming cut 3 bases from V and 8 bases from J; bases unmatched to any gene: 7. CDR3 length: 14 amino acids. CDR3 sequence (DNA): TGTGCCAGCAGCTTGAACAGGGGTGGGCATGAGCAGTTCTTC. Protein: CASSLNRGGHEQFF.

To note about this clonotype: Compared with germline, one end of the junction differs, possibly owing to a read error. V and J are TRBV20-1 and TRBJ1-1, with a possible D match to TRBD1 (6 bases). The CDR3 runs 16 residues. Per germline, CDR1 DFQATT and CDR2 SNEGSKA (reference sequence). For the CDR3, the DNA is TGCTGTGCTTCTCTCGTCCGAACAGGGAGTCTGACTGAAGCTTTCTTT. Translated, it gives CCASLVRTGSLTEAFF.

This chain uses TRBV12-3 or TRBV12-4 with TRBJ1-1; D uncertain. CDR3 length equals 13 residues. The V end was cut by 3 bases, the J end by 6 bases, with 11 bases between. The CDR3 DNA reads TGTGCCAGCAGTTTTAACATCGGCTCTGAAGCTTTCTTT. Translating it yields CASSFNIGSEAFF.

The CDR3 DNA sequence: TGTGCCAGCAGTTTTGTCAGGAACACTGAAGCTTTCTTT. Translated, it gives CASSFVRNTEAFF. The gene calls are TRBV12-3 or TRBV12-4 and TRBJ1-1; D is unresolved. V was clipped by 3 bases and J by 1 base, with 6 bases between them. The CDR3 has 13 amino acids.

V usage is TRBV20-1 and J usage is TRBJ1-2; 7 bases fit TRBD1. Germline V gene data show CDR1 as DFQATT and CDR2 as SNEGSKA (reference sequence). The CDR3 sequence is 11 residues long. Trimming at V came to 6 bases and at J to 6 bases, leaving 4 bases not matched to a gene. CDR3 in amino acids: CSAKGANGYTF. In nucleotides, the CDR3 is TGCAGTGCCAAGGGGGCCAATGGCTACACCTTC.

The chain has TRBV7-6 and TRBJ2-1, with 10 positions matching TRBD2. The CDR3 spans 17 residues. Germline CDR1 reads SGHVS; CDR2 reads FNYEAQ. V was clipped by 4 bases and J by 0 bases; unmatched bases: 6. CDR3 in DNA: TGTGCCAGCAGCTCGAATCCTAGCGGGAGCTCCTACAATGAGCAGTTCTTC. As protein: CASSSNPSGSSYNEQFF. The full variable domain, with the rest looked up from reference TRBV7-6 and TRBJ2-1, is GAGVSQSPRYKVTKRGQDVALRCDPISGHVSLYWYRQALGQGPEFLTYFNYEAQQDKSGLPNDRFSAERPEGSISTLTIQRTEQRDSAMYRCASSSNPSGSSYNEQFFGPGTRLTVL.